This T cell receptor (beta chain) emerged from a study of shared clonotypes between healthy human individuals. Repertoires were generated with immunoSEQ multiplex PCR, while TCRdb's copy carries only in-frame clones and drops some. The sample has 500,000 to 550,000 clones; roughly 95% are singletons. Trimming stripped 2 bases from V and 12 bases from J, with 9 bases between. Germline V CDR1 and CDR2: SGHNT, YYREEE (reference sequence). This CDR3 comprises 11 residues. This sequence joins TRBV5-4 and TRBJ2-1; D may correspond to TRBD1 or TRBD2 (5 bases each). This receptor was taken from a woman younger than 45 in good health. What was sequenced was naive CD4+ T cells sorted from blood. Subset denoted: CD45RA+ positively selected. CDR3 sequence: CASSFAGTQFF. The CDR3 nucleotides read TGTGCCAGCAGCTTTGCCGGGACGCAGTTCTTC.